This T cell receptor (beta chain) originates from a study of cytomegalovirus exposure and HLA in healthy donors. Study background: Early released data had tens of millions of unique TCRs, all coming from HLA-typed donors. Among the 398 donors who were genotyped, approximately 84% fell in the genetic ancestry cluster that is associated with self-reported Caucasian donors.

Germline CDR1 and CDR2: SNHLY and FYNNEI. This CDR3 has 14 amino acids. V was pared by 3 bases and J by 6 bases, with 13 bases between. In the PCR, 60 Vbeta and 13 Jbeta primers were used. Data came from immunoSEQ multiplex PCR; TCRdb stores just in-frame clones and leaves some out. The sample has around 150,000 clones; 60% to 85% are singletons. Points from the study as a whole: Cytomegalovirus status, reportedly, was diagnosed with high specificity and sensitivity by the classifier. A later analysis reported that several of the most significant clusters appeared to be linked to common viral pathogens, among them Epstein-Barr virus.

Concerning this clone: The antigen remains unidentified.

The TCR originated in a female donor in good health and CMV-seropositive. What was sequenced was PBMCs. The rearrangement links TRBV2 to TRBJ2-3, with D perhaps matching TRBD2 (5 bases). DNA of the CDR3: TGTGCCAGCAGTGAGCTAGCCTCGGGCGATACGCAGTATTTT. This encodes CASSELASGDTQYF.